This T cell receptor (beta chain) is from a study of blood T cell repertoires in COVID-19. About the study: Acute and convalescent COVID-19 samples came from the United States, Italy and Spain. T cells, B-cell-depleted T cells, or PBMCs provided the cDNA or gDNA that served as material.

Original handling: Amplification from reference gene primers served as the basis for estimated nucleated cell counts. The assay was immunoSEQ multiplex PCR, and TCRdb's table has in-frame clones only and misses some. That table supplies the V and J calls and clone size; D and trimming were determined from the DNA. The sample has under 400,000 clones; 88% are singletons. This clone was seen a few times. Germline V CDR1 and CDR2: SEHNR, FQNEAQ (reference sequence). The CDR3 extends over 15 amino acids. The J segment lost 8 bases and the V segment lost 6 bases, leaving 10 bases of the junction unmatched.

The receptor was derived from a woman aged 30 to 39 with COVID-19, enrolled during active disease. The specimen was peripheral blood. The rearrangement uses TRBV7-9 and TRBJ1-6; 7 bases agree with TRBD1. CDR3 sequence: CASSTGQLMDSPLHF. CDR3 nucleotides: TGTGCCAGCAGTACGGGACAGCTTATGGATTCACCCCTCCACTTT.